The subject of this entry is one TCR beta chain. The hyperthyroidism patients had all been newly diagnosed, and their disease duration was under 2 months. Their ages ranged from 18 to 65 years. Diagnostic assessment was based on clinical symptoms, serum thyroxine and TRAb, thyroid ultrasound and orbital computed tomography. The data originate from a study of T cells in Graves' hyperthyroidism and ophthalmopathy. Germline-derived CDR1 and CDR2 are SGDLS and YYNGEE. Trimming shortened V by 4 bases and J by 0 bases, and 11 bases separated the two germline ends. This CDR3 has 15 amino acids. The CDR3 regions of TCR beta were amplified from RNA transcripts. HTBI primers drove first-round RT-PCR of the TCR CDR3. Via MiXCR, TCRdb re-called the multiplex PCR reads, giving one row per CDR3 protein. The data show 650,000 to 750,000 distinct CDR3 sequences, approximately 15% seen once.

J is TRBJ1-3 and V is TRBV9; no reliable D call. The source of this sequence is a woman between 18 and 29 years old with Graves' hyperthyroidism. Sequenced material: blood. CDR3 protein: CASSSRPGSGNTIYF. As DNA, the CDR3 is TGTGCCAGCAGCTCTCGTCCAGGCTCTGGAAACACCATATATTTT.